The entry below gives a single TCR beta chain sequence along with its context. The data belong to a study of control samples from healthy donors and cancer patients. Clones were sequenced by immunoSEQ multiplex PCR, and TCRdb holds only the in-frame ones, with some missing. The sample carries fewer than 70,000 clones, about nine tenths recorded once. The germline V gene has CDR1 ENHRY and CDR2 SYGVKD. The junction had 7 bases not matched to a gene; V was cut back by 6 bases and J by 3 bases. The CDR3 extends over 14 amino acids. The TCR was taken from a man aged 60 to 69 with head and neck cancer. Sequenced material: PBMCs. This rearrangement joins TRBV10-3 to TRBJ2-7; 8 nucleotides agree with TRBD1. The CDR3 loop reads CAIRAGTGIYEQYF. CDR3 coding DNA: TGTGCCATCAGAGCCGGGACAGGTATCTACGAGCAGTACTTC.